This is a list of T cell receptor beta chains from one sample in a study of vaccination effects on CD4 cells after COVID-19. The repertoire was sequenced with immunoSEQ multiplex PCR; TCRdb's copy has only in-frame clones and lacks some. Among 25,000 to 30,000 clones listed, 55% to 85% were seen once. For these receptors, no antigen is known. Specimen: CD4+ T cells from PBMCs cultured with HCoV-NL63 spike peptides, collected after COVID-19 vaccination. The receptors derive from a human donor who received a COVID-19 vaccine. The CDR3 runs from the conserved cysteine through the conserved F or W. Fields, in order: V gene, J gene, D gene, clone size, CDR3 DNA, CDR3 protein. D genes are given only for firm matches. Size tells how often a clone was seen (once, few, many) or the class of an expanded clone, and some rows leave it out.

v_gene: TRBV12-3/TRBV12-4; j_gene: TRBJ2-1; d_gene: NA; abundance: few; CDR3nt: TGTGCCAGTGACAGTACCCTTTCGAATGAGCAGTTCTTC; CDR3aa: CASDSTLSNEQFF
v_gene: TRBV27; j_gene: TRBJ2-7; d_gene: TRBD2; abundance: NA; CDR3nt: TGTGCCAGCAGTATCCTTTTCCCTAGCGGGACAACTTACGAGCAGTACTTC; CDR3aa: CASSILFPSGTTYEQYF
v_gene: TRBV7-9; j_gene: TRBJ2-5; d_gene: NA; abundance: few; CDR3nt: TGTGCCGGGAGTACGCGAGAGACCCAGTACTTC; CDR3aa: CAGSTRETQYF
v_gene: TRBV7-9; j_gene: TRBJ1-2; d_gene: TRBD1; abundance: few; CDR3nt: TGTGCCAGCAGTCATGGACAGGGGATATATGGCTACACCTTC; CDR3aa: CASSHGQGIYGYTF
v_gene: TRBV7-9; j_gene: TRBJ1-2; d_gene: NA; abundance: few; CDR3nt: TGTGCCAGCAGCTTAGAGGGAGGCGGCTACACCTTC; CDR3aa: CASSLEGGGYTF
v_gene: TRBV18; j_gene: TRBJ1-1; d_gene: TRBD1; abundance: NA; CDR3nt: TGTGCCAGCTCATCGACAGGGACTGGGGACACTGAAGCTTTCTTT; CDR3aa: CASSSTGTGDTEAFF
v_gene: TRBV27; j_gene: TRBJ2-7; d_gene: TRBD2; abundance: once; CDR3nt: TGTGCCAGCAGCCGTCCACCGGGACTAGCGTACGGCGAGCAGTACTTC; CDR3aa: CASSRPPGLAYGEQYF
v_gene: TRBV27; j_gene: TRBJ2-2; d_gene: TRBD1; abundance: NA; CDR3nt: TGTGCCAGCAGTTTCCGGGACAGGGTTGCTCCCGGGGAGCTGTTTTTT; CDR3aa: CASSFRDRVAPGELFF
v_gene: TRBV7-9; j_gene: TRBJ2-1; d_gene: TRBD2; abundance: NA; CDR3nt: TGTGCCAGCAGTTTAAATAGCGGGGGATACAATGAGCAGTTCTTC; CDR3aa: CASSLNSGGYNEQFF
v_gene: TRBV18; j_gene: TRBJ1-5; d_gene: NA; abundance: NA; CDR3nt: TGTGCCAGCTCACCACCGATAGCAGAAAATCAGCCCCAGCATTTT; CDR3aa: CASSPPIAENQPQHF
v_gene: TRBV3-1/TRBV3-2; j_gene: TRBJ2-1; d_gene: NA; abundance: NA; CDR3nt: TGTGCCAGCAGCCCCCGGGTAACGGGCAATGAGCAGTTCTTC; CDR3aa: CASSPRVTGNEQFF
v_gene: TRBV6-2/TRBV6-3; j_gene: TRBJ2-2; d_gene: TRBD2; abundance: NA; CDR3nt: TGTGCCAGCAGTTACCTTTGGCTAGCGGGAGGGTTCGGGGAGCTGTTTTTT; CDR3aa: CASSYLWLAGGFGELFF
v_gene: TRBV27; j_gene: TRBJ1-1; d_gene: NA; abundance: NA; CDR3nt: TGTGCCAGCAGTTTATCCGGGATGAACACTGAAGCTTTCTTT; CDR3aa: CASSLSGMNTEAFF
v_gene: TRBV6-6; j_gene: TRBJ1-6; d_gene: NA; abundance: NA; CDR3nt: TGTGCCAGCAGTTACCTAATATTCAGGGAGAATTCACCCCTCCACTTT; CDR3aa: CASSYLIFRENSPLHF
v_gene: TRBV10-2; j_gene: TRBJ1-2; d_gene: NA; abundance: NA; CDR3nt: TGCGCCAGCAGGGATCCGGGACACTATGGCTACACCTTC; CDR3aa: CASRDPGHYGYTF
v_gene: TRBV2; j_gene: TRBJ1-4; d_gene: TRBD1; abundance: NA; CDR3nt: TGTGCCAGCAAGCGAGACAGGGGTGAAAAACTGTTTTTT; CDR3aa: CASKRDRGEKLFF
v_gene: TRBV29-1; j_gene: TRBJ1-1; d_gene: TRBD1; abundance: NA; CDR3nt: TGCAGCGTTGAAGAGCGGACAGGGGGCAGTGAAGCTTTCTTT; CDR3aa: CSVEERTGGSEAFF
v_gene: TRBV5-1; j_gene: TRBJ1-5; d_gene: NA; abundance: NA; CDR3nt: TGCGCCAGCAGCTTGAGCCTGGGGGGCAATCAGCCCCAGCATTTT; CDR3aa: CASSLSLGGNQPQHF
v_gene: TRBV14; j_gene: TRBJ2-7; d_gene: NA; abundance: NA; CDR3nt: TGTGCCAGCAGCCAAGGTCCAGACAGGCCGTACGAGCAGTACTTC; CDR3aa: CASSQGPDRPYEQYF
v_gene: TRBV10-3; j_gene: TRBJ2-7; d_gene: TRBD1; abundance: NA; CDR3nt: TGTGCCATCAGTGAGGGCCGTACGACAGGGGTGGGCGAGCAGTACTTC; CDR3aa: CAISEGRTTGVGEQYF
v_gene: TRBV5-4; j_gene: TRBJ2-1; d_gene: NA; abundance: NA; CDR3nt: TGTGCCAGCAGTTCAGGACTAACAAGCTCCTACAATGAGCAGTTCTTC; CDR3aa: CASSSGLTSSYNEQFF
v_gene: TRBV5-1; j_gene: TRBJ2-3; d_gene: NA; abundance: NA; CDR3nt: TGCGCCAGCAGCTTGAGTGGCGGCTCCACAGATACGCAGTATTTT; CDR3aa: CASSLSGGSTDTQYF